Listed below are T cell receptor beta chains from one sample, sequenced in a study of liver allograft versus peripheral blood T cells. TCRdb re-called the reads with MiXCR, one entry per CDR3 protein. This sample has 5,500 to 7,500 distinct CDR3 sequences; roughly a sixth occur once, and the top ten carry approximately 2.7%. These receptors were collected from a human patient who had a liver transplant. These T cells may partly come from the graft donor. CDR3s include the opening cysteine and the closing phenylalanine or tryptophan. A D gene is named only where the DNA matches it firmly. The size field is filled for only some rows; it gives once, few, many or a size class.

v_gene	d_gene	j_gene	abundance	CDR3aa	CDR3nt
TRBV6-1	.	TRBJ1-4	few	CASSPRGTNEKLFF	TGTGCCAGCTCCCCGCGGGGGACTAATGAAAAACTGTTTTTT
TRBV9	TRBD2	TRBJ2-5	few	CASSPGGLAGTETQYF	TGTGCCAGCAGCCCCGGGGGGCTAGCGGGAACAGAGACCCAGTACTTC
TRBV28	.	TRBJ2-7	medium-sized	CASSSSRGSRYEQYF	TGTGCCAGCAGTTCCTCGCGCGGCTCCCGTTACGAGCAGTACTTC
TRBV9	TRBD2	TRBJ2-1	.	CASSVVGGASSEQFF	TGTGCCAGCAGCGTAGTCGGGGGGGCATCAAGTGAGCAGTTCTTC
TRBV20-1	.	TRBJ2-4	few	CSASARGGNIQYF	TGCAGTGCTAGTGCACGGGGAGGAAACATTCAGTACTTC
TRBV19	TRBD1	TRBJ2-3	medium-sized	CASSIGQGAGDTQYF	TGTGCCAGTAGCATAGGACAGGGGGCGGGAGATACGCAGTATTTT
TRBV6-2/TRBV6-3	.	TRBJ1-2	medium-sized	CASSYLGDYGYTF	TGTGCCAGCAGTTACTTAGGGGACTATGGCTACACCTTC
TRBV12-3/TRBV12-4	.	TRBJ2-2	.	CASSLVDTGELFF	TGTGCCAGCAGTTTAGTAGACACCGGGGAGCTGTTTTTT
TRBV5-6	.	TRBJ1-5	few	CASSLDSQPQHF	TGTGCCAGCAGCTTGGACAGTCAGCCCCAGCATTTT
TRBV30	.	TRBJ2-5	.	CASRGDAETQYF	TGTGCCTCCCGCGGAGATGCGGAGACCCAGTACTTC